Included here is one T cell receptor (beta chain) sequence, with context. In the authors' methods: Reference gene primer amplification gave estimated nucleated cell counts. Generated by immunoSEQ multiplex PCR, the TCRdb table keeps only in-frame clones and is missing some. D and trimming were read from the DNA, whereas the V and J calls and clone size are those reported in that table. The data contain more than 35,000 clones, more than 70% of them singletons. This record belongs to a study of blood T cell repertoires in COVID-19. Study overall: PBMCs, B-cell-depleted T cells, or T cells were the source of the cDNA or gDNA that made up the material.

The CDR3 is made up of 13 amino acids. V lost 6 bases and J lost 6, with 12 bases in between. Germline V CDR1 and CDR2: MNHEY, SVGAGI. The sample consisted of peripheral blood. The sequence derives from a man in his sixties or seventies with active COVID-19. The chain recombines TRBV6-5 with TRBJ2-1; possibly TRBD1 for D (6 bases). The CDR3 DNA follows: TGTGCCAGCAGCGCAGGGGTAGCCAATGAGCAGTTCTTC. It translates to CASSAGVANEQFF.